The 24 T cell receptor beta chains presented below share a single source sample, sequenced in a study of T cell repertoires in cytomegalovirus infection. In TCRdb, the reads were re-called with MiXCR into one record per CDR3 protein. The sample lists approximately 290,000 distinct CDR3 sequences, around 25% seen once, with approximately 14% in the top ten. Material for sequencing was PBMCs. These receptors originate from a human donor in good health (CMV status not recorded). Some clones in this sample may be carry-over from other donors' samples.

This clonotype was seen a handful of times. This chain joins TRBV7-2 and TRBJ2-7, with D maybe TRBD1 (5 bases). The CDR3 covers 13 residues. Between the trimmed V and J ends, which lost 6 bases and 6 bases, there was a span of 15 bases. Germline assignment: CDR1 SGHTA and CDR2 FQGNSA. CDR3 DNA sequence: TGTGCCAGCAGTCTCCCTCTCAGGGCCGAGCAGTACTTC. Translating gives CASSLPLRAEQYF.

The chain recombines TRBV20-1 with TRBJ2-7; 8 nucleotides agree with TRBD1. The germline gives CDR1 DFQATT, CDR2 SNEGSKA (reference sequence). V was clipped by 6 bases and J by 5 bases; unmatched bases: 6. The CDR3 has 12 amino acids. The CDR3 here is CSAPGQGDEQYF. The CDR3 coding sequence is TGCAGTGCCCCCGGACAGGGCGACGAGCAGTACTTC.

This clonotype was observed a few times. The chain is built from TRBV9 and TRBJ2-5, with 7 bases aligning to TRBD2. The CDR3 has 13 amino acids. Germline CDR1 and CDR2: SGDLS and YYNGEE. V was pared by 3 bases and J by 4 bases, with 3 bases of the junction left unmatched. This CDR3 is CASSGSGGETQYF. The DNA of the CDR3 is TGTGCCAGCAGCGGGTCGGGGGGAGAGACCCAGTACTTC.

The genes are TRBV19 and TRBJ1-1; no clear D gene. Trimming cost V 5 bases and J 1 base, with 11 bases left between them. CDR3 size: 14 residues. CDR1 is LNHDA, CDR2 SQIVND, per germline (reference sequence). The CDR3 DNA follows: TGTGCCAGTAGTCCCGGCCCAGGGAACACTGAAGCTTTCTTT. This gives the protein CASSPGPGNTEAFF.

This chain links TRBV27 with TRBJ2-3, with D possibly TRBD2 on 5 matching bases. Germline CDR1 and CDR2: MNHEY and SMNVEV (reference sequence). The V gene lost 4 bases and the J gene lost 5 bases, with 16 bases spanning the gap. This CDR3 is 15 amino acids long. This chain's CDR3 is CASSSPRGTGDTQYF. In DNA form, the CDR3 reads TGTGCCAGCAGTTCCCCCCGGGGAACGGGAGATACGCAGTATTTT.

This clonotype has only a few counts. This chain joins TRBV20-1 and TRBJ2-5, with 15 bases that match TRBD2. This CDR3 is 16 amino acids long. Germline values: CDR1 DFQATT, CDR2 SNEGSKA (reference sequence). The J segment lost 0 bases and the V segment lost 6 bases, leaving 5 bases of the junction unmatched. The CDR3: CSAGTSGGKYQETQYF. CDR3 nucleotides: TGCAGTGCCGGGACTAGCGGGGGGAAGTACCAAGAGACCCAGTACTTC.

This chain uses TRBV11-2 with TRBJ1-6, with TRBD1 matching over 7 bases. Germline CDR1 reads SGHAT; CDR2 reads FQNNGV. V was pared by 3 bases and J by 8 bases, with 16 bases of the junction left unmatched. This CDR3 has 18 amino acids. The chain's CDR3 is CASSFRRWEGASDSPLHF. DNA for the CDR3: TGTGCCAGCAGCTTCCGACGATGGGAGGGGGCGTCGGATTCACCCCTCCACTTT.

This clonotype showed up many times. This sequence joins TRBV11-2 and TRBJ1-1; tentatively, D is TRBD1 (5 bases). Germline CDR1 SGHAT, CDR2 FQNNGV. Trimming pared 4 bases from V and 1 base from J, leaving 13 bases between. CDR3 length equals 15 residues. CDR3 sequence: CASSSDRGRNTEAFF. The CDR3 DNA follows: TGTGCCAGCAGCTCTGACCGGGGGAGGAACACTGAAGCTTTCTTT.

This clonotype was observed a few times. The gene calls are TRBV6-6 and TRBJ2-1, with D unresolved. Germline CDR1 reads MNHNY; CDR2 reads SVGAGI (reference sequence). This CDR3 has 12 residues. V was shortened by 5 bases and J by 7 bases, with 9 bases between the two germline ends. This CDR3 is CASSPAKNEQFF. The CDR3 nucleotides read TGTGCCAGCAGTCCGGCCAAAAATGAGCAGTTCTTC.

CDR3 DNA: TGCAGTGCTAGGGCGGTAATAGAGACCCAGTACTTC. Translated: CSARAVIETQYF. V usage is TRBV20-1 and J usage is TRBJ2-5; D gene uncertain. V was clipped by 3 bases and J by 4 bases, with 9 bases between them. Per the germline V gene, CDR1 is DFQATT and CDR2 is SNEGSKA (reference sequence). This CDR3 has 12 amino acids.

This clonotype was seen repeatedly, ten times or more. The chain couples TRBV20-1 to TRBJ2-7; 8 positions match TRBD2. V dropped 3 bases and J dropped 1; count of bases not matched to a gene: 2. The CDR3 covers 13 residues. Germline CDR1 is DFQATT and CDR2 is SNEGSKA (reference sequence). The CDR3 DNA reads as TGCAGTGCTAGCGGGGGGGCGTCCTACGAGCAGTACTTC. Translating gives CSASGGASYEQYF.

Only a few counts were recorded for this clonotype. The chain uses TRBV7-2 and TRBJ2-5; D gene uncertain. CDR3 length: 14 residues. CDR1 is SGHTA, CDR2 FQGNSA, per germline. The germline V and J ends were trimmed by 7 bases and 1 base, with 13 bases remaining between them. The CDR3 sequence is CASTAGGSQETQYF. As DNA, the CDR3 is TGTGCCAGCACCGCAGGCGGATCCCAAGAGACCCAGTACTTC.

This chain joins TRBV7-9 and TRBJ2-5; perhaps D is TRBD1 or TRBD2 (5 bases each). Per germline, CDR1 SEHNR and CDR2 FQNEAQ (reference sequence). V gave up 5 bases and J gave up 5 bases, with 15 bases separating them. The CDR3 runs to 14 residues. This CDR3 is CASSPRLGTETQYF. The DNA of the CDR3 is TGTGCCAGCAGCCCAAGATTAGGGACGGAGACCCAGTACTTC. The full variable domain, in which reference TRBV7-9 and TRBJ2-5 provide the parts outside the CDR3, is DTGVSQNPRHKITKRGQNVTFRCDPISEHNRLYWYRQTLGQGPEFLTYFQNEAQLEKSRLLSDRFSAERPKGSFSTLEIQRTEQGDSAMYLCASSPRLGTETQYFGPGTRLLVL.

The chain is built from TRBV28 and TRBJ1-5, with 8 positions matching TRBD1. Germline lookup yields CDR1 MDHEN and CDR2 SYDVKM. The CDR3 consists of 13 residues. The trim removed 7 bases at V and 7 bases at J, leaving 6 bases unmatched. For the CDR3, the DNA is TGTGCCAGCACCCAGGGGGCTTGGCAGCCCCAGCATTTT. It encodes CASTQGAWQPQHF.

The CDR3 sequence is CASSLGGAGTDTQYF. The CDR3 DNA follows: TGTGCCAGCAGTTTGGGAGGAGCAGGGACAGATACGCAGTATTTT. V gene TRBV28 combines with J gene TRBJ2-3; D is possibly TRBD2 (6 bases). V lost 3 bases and J lost 3, with 13 bases in between. This CDR3 spans 15 amino acids. CDR1 and CDR2 (germline): MDHEN, SYDVKM. Full variable domain (outside the CDR3, taken from reference TRBV28 and TRBJ2-3): DVKVTQSSRYLVKRTGEKVFLECVQDMDHENMFWYRQDPGLGLRLIYFSYDVKMKEKGDIPEGYSVSREKKERFSLILESASTNQTSMYLCASSLGGAGTDTQYFGPGTRLTVL.

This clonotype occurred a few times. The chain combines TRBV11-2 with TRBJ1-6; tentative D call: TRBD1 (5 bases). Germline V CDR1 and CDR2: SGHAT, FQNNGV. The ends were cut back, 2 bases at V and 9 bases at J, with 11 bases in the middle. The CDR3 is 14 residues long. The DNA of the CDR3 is TGTGCCAGCAGCTTACCAGGGTCTAGTTCACCCCTCCACTTT. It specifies CASSLPGSSSPLHF.

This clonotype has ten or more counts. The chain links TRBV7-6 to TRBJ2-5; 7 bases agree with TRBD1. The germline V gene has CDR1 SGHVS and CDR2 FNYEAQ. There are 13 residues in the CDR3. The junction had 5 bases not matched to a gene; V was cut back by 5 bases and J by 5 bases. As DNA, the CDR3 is TGTGCCAGCAGCCAGGACAGGTTCGAGACCCAGTACTTC. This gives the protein CASSQDRFETQYF. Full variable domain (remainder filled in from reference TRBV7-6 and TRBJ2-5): GAGVSQSPRYKVTKRGQDVALRCDPISGHVSLYWYRQALGQGPEFLTYFNYEAQQDKSGLPNDRFSAERPEGSISTLTIQRTEQRDSAMYRCASSQDRFETQYFGPGTRLLVL.

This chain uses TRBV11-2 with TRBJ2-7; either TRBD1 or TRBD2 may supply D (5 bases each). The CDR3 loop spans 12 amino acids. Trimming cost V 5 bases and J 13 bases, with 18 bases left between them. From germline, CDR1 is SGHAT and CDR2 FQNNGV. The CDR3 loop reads CASSPNRDLTYF. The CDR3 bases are TGTGCCAGCAGCCCAAACCGGGACCTGACTTACTTC.

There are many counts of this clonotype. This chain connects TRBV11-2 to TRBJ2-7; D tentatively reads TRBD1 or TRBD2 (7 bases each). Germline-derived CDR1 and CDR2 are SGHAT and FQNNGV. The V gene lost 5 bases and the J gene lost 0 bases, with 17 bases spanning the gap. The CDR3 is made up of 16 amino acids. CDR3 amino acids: CASSEKGRGLSYEQYF. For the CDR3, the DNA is TGTGCCAGCAGCGAGAAAGGGAGGGGGCTCTCCTACGAGCAGTACTTC.

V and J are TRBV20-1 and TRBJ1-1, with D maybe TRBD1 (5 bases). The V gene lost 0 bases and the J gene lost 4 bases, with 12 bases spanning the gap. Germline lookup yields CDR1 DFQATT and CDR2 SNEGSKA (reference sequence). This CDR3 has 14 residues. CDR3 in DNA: TGCAGTGCTAGAGATCGCGGGGCGGCCACTGAAGCTTTCTTT. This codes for CSARDRGAATEAFF.

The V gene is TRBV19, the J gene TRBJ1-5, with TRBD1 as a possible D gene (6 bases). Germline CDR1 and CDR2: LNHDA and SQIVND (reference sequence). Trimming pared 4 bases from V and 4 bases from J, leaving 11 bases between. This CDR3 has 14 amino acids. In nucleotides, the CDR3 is TGTGCCAGTAGTACCTACAGGGAGAATCAGCCCCAGCATTTT. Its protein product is CASSTYRENQPQHF.

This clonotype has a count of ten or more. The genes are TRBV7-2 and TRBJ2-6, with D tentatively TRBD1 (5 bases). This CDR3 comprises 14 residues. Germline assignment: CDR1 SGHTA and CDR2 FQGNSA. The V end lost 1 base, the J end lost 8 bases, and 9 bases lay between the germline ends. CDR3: CASSLDRSPNVLTF. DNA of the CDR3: TGTGCCAGCAGCTTAGACAGGTCTCCCAACGTCCTGACTTTC.

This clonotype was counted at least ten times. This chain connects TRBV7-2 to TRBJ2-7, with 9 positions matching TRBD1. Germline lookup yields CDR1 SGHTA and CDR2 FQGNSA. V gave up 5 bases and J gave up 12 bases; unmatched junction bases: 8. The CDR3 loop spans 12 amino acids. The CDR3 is CASSPPGQGRYF. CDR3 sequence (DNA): TGTGCCAGCAGCCCCCCGGGACAGGGAAGGTACTTC. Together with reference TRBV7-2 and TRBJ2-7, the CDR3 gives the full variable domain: GAGVSQSPSNKVTEKGKDVELRCDPISGHTALYWYRQSLGQGLEFLIYFQGNSAPDKSGLPSDRFSAERTGGSVSTLTIQRTQQEDSAVYLCASSPPGQGRYFGPGTRLTVT.

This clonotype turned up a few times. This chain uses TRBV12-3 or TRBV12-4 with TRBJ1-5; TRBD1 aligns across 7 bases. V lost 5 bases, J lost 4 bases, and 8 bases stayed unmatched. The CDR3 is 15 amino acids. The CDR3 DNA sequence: TGTGCCAGCAGTCTCACAGGGGAGGGGAATCAGCCCCAGCATTTT. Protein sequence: CASSLTGEGNQPQHF.